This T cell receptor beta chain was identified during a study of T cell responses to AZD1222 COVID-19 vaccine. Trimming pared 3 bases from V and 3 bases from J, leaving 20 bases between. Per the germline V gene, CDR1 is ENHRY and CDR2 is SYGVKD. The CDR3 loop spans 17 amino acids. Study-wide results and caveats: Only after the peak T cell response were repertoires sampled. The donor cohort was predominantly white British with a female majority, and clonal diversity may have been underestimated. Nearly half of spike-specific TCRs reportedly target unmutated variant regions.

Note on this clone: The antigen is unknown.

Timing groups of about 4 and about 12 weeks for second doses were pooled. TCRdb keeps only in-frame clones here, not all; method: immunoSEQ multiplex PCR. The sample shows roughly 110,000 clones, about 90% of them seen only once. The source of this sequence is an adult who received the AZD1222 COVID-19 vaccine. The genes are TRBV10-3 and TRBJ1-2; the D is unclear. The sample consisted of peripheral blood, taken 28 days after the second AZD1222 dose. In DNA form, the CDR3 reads TGTGCCATCAGTGAACGCCTCGAGTCAGTCGCTCACTATGGCTACACCTTC. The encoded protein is CAISERLESVAHYGYTF.